Reported below is one T cell receptor (beta chain). This clone was counted a few times. This receptor's antigen is unknown. Base qualities are missing; no much larger clone stands one base away. The data originate from a study of tumour-infiltrating T cells in Burkitt lymphoma (dated by TCRdb to between 2020 and 2021). For context, the study as a whole: All epidemiological subtypes of Burkitt lymphoma were represented in the cohort, which was made up of 82 patients. TCR repertoire data were correlated with clinical outcome; productive clonality predicted overall and progression-free survival, independent of established prognosticators including age at diagnosis.

The junction carries 13 bases between V and J, which are trimmed by 3 bases and 7 bases respectively. The CDR3 runs 13 amino acids, cysteine and phenylalanine included. The only DNA kept is the CDR3, 39 bases in frame from the first base. CDR1 is given as MNHNS and CDR2 as SASEGT, both from the germline V gene. What the study reported, not specific to this receptor: Several public clonotypes shared across numerous Burkitt lymphoma patients were found, suggesting shared tumour neoantigen selection absent from diffuse large B-cell lymphoma.

Preparation of the library involved the immunoSEQ multiplex PCR assay. TCRdb mirrors the immuneACCESS table, restricted to in-frame sequences. Some clones are absent from its copies; in checked studies, under half trace to an unresolved V gene, and the reason for the others is unknown. This sample has several hundred clones in its table, and 16% of those were observed once. More than 15% of the sample comes from the top ten. The sequence is built from TRBV6-1 and TRBJ2-7, with the D gene call left open. This TCR was recovered from a human donor with Burkitt lymphoma. The material sequenced was tumor tissue. The CDR3 has the sequence CASSELTGEEQYF. The sequenced DNA: TGTGCCAGCAGTGAGTTAACTGGGGAAGAGCAGTACTTC.